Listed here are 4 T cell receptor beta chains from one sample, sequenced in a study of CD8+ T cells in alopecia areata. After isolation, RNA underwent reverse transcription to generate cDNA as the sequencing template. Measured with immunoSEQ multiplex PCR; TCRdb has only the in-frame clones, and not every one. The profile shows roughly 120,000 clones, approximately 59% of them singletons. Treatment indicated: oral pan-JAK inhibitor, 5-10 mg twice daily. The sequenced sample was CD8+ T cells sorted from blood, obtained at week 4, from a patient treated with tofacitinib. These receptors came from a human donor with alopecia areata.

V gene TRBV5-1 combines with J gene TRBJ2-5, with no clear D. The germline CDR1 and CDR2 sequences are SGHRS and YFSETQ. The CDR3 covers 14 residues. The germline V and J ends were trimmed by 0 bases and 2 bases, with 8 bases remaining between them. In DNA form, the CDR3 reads TGCGCCAGCAGCTTGGACATGGGGCAAGAGACCCAGTACTTC. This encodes CASSLDMGQETQYF.

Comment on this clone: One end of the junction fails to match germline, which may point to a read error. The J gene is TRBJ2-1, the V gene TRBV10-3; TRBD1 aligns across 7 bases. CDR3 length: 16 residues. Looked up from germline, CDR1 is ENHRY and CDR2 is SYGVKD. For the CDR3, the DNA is TGTGCCAGCAGTGAAGCAGGAACAGGGGTCTACAATGAGCAGTTCTTC. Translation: CASSEAGTGVYNEQFF.

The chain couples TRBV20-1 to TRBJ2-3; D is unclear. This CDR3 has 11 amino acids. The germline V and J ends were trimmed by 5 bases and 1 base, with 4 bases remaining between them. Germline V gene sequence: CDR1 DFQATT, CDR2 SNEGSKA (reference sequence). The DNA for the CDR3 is TGCAGTGCTCCGGGCACAGATACGCAGTATTTT. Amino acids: CSAPGTDTQYF.

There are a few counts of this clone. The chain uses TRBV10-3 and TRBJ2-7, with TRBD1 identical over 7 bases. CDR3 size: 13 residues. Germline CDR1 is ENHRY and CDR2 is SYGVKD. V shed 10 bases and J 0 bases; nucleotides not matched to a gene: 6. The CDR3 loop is CATGQANSYEQYF. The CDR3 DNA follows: TGTGCCACCGGACAGGCGAACTCCTACGAGCAGTACTTC.